This paragraph reports one T cell receptor (beta chain). Antigen unknown. This sample is drawn from a study of shared clonotypes between healthy human individuals. V was cut by 2 bases and J by 2 bases, with 10 bases left in between. The length of the CDR3 is 16 residues. Germline lookup yields CDR1 SGHTA and CDR2 FQGTGA. The study, taken as a whole, reports: Clonotype sharing among donors was expected to depend on sequencing depth.

Unsorted PBMC DNA went through sequencing on ten immunoSEQ deep assay plates. Profiling relied on immunoSEQ multiplex PCR, and the TCRdb table lists in-frame clones only, not all of them. The table lists about 560,000 clones, about 80% of them singletons. What was sequenced was PBMCs. This receptor was obtained from a woman between 40 and 50 years old in good health. Some clones in this sample may be carry-over from other donors' samples. The genes are TRBV7-3 and TRBJ2-6; D unclear. DNA of the CDR3: TGTGCCAGCAGCTTAGCGTCCTGGGCTGGGGCCAACGTCCTGACTTTC. Translating it yields CASSLASWAGANVLTF.